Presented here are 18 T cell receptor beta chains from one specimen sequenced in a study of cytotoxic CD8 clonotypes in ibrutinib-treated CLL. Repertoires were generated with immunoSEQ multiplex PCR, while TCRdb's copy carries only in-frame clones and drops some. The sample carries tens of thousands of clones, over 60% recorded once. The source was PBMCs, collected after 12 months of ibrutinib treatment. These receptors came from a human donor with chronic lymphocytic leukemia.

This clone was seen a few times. The CDR3 coding sequence is TGCAGCGTGGGACAGGGAGAAACCTACGAGCAGTACTTC. Protein sequence: CSVGQGETYEQYF. The chain has TRBV29-1 and TRBJ2-7, with 9 bases aligning to TRBD1. Trimming took 6 bases from V and 2 from J; bases not matched to a gene: 5. CDR1 is SQVTM and CDR2 is ANQGSEA in the germline V gene. The CDR3 extends over 13 amino acids.

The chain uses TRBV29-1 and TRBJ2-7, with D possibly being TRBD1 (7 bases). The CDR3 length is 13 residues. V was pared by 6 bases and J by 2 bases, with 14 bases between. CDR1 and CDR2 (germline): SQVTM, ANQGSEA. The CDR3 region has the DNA TGCAGCGTGAGGACAGGCGGGACCTACGAGCAGTACTTC. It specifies CSVRTGGTYEQYF.

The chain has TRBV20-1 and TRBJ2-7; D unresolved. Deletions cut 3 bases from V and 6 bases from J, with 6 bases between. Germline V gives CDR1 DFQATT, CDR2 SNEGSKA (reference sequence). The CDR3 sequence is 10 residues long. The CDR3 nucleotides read TGCAGTGCTAGCCGGGCCGAGCAGTACTTC. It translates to CSASRAEQYF.

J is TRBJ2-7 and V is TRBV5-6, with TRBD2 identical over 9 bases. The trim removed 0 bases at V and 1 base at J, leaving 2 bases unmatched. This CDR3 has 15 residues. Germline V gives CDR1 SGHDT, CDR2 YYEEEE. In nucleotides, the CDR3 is TGTGCCAGCAGCTTGGCACTAGCGGGTTCCTACGAGCAGTACTTC. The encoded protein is CASSLALAGSYEQYF.

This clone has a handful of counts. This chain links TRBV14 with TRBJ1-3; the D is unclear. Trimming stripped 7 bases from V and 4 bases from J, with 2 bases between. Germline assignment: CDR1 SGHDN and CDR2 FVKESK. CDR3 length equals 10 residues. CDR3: CASTGNTIYF. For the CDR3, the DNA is TGTGCCAGCACAGGAAACACCATATATTTT.

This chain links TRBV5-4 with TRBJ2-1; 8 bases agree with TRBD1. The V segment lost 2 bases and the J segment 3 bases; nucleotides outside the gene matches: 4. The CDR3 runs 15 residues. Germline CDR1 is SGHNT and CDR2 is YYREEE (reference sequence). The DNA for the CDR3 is TGTGCCAGCAGCTTCAGACAGGGGAGCTACAATGAGCAGTTCTTC. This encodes CASSFRQGSYNEQFF.

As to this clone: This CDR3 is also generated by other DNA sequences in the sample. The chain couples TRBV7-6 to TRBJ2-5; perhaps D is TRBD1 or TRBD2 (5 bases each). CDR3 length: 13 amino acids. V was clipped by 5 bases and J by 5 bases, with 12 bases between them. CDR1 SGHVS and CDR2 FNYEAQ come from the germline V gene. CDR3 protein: CASSPRGGETQYF. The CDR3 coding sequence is TGTGCCAGCAGCCCGAGGGGCGGTGAGACCCAGTACTTC.

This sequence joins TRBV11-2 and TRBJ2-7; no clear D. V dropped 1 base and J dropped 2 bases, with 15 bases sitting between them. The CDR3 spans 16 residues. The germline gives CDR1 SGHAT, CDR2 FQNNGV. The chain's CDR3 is CASSLVQAKSTYEQYF. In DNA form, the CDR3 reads TGTGCCAGCAGCTTAGTTCAGGCCAAATCCACCTACGAGCAGTACTTC.

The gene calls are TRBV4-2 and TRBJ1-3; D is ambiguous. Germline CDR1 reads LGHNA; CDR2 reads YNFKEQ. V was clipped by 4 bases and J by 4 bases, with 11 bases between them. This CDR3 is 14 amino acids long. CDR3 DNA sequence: TGTGCCAGCAGCCTGGAGACCGACGGAAACACCATATATTTT. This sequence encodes CASSLETDGNTIYF.

CDR3 region: CASSQDRGLYEQYF. Written as DNA, the CDR3 is TGCGCCAGCAGCCAAGACAGGGGGCTCTACGAGCAGTACTTC. The chain recombines TRBV5-1 with TRBJ2-7; 10 nucleotides agree with TRBD1. This CDR3 region has 14 residues. CDR1 is SGHRS, CDR2 YFSETQ, per germline. V lost 4 bases to trimming and J lost 3 bases; unmatched junction nucleotides: 4.

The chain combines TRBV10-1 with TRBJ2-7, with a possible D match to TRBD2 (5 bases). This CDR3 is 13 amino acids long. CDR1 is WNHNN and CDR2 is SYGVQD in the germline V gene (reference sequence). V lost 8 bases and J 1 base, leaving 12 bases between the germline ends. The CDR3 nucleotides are TGCGCCAGCCCCGAGGGATCTTCCTACGAGCAGTACTTC. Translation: CASPEGSSYEQYF.

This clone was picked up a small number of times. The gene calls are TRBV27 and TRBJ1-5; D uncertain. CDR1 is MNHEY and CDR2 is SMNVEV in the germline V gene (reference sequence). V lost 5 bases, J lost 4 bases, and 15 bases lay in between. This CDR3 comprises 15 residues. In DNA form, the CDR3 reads TGTGCCAGCAGTCCACTCCCGGGGAATAATCAGCCCCAGCATTTT. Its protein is CASSPLPGNNQPQHF.

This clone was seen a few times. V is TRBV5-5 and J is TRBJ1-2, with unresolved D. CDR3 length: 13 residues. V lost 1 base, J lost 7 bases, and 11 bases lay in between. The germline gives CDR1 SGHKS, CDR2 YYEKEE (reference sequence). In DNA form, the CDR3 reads TGTGCCAGCAGCTTGCTGGGCGCTGGTGGCTACACCTTC. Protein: CASSLLGAGGYTF.

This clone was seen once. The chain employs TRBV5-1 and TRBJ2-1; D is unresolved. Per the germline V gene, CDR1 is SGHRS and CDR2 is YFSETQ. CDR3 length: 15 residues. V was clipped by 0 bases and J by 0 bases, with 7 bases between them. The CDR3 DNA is TGCGCCAGCAGCTTGGCTTATAGCTCCTACAATGAGCAGTTCTTC. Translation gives CASSLAYSSYNEQFF.

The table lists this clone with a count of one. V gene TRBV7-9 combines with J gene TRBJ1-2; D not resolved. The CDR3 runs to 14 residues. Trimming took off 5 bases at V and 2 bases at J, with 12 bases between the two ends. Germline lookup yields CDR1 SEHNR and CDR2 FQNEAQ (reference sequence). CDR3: CASSPNTENYGYTF. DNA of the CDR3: TGTGCCAGCAGCCCCAATACAGAAAACTATGGCTACACCTTC.

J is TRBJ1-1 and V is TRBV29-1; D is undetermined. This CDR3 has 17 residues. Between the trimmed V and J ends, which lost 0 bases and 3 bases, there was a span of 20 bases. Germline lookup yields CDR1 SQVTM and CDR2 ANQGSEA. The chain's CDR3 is CSVEDGTWNLRDTEAFF. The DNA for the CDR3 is TGCAGCGTTGAAGATGGTACGTGGAACTTGCGCGACACTGAAGCTTTCTTT. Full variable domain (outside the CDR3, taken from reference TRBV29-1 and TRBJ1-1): SAVISQKPSRDICQRGTSLTIQCQVDSQVTMMFWYRQQPGQSLTLIATANQGSEATYESGFVIDKFPISRPNLTFSTLTVSNMSPEDSSIYLCSVEDGTWNLRDTEAFFGQGTRLTVV.

The chain's CDR3 is CASSLTASGSDTQYF. The CDR3 region has the DNA TGTGCCAGCAGCTTAACGGCTAGCGGGAGCGATACGCAGTATTTT. The chain links TRBV7-3 to TRBJ2-3; 10 nucleotides line up with TRBD2. After removal of 0 bases from V and 6 bases from J, the junction contained 3 bases not matched to a gene. The CDR3 has 15 amino acids. Germline V gene lookup returns CDR1 SGHTA and CDR2 FQGTGA.

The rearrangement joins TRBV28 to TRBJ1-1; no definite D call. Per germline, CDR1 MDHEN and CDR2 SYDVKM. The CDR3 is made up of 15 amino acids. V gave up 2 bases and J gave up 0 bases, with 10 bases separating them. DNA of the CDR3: TGTGCCAGCAGTTTAAAGGGTATCATGAACACTGAAGCTTTCTTT. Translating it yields CASSLKGIMNTEAFF.